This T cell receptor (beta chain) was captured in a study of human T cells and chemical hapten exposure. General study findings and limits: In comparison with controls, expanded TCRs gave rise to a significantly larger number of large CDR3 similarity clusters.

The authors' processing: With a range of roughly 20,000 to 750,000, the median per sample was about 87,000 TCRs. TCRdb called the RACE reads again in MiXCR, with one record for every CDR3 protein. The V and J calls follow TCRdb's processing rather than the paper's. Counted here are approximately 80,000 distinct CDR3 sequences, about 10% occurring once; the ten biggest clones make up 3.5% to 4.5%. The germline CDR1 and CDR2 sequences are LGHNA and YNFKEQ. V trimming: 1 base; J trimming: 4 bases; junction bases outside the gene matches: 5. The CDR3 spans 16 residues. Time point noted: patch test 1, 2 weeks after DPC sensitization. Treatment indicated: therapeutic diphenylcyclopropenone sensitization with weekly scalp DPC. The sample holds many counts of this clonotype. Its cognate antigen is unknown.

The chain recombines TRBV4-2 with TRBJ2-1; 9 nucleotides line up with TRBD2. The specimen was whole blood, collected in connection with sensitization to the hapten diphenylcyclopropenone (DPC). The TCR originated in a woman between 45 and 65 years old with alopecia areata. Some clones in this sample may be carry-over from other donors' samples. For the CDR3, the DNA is TGTGCCAGCAGCCAAGCCGGAGCGGGGGGTTACAATGAGCAGTTCTTC. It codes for CASSQAGAGGYNEQFF.